This is a list of T cell receptor beta chains from one sample in a study of cytomegalovirus exposure and HLA in healthy donors. The method was immunoSEQ multiplex PCR; TCRdb's version includes in-frame clones alone and lacks a portion of them. The sample carries approximately 210,000 clones, almost 80% recorded once. The source material was PBMCs. Source of these receptors: a male donor in good health and CMV-seronegative. CDR3s include the opening cysteine and the closing phenylalanine or tryptophan. The order of the fields is V gene, J gene, D gene, clone size, CDR3 length, CDR3 DNA, CDR3 protein. A D gene is named only where the DNA matches it firmly. Rows may omit the clone size; those that give it use once, few, many or a size class.

V gene: TRBV9
J gene: TRBJ2-1
D gene: TRBD2
clone size: -
CDR3 length: 15
CDR3 DNA: TGTGCCAGCAGCGGTGGGACTAGCGTAGGCAATGAGCAGTTCTTC
CDR3 protein: CASSGGTSVGNEQFF

V gene: TRBV10-1
J gene: TRBJ2-2
D gene: -
clone size: -
CDR3 length: 17
CDR3 DNA: TGCGCCAGCAGTGAGTCGGAGACTACCAACTTCCCCGGGGAGCTGTTTTTT
CDR3 protein: CASSESETTNFPGELFF

V gene: TRBV27
J gene: TRBJ2-7
D gene: TRBD2
clone size: -
CDR3 length: 14
CDR3 DNA: TGTGCCAGCAGTCTAGCGGGAGAGTCTCACGAGCAGTACTTC
CDR3 protein: CASSLAGESHEQYF

V gene: TRBV5-8
J gene: TRBJ1-6
D gene: -
clone size: -
CDR3 length: 13
CDR3 DNA: TGTGCCAGCAGTCCTCAGTATAATTCACCCCTCCACTTT
CDR3 protein: CASSPQYNSPLHF

V gene: TRBV7-9
J gene: TRBJ2-2
D gene: TRBD2
clone size: -
CDR3 length: 17
CDR3 DNA: TGTGCCAGCAGGCAATTACTAGCGGGGATGAACACCGGGGAGCTGTTTTTT
CDR3 protein: CASRQLLAGMNTGELFF

V gene: TRBV28
J gene: TRBJ2-5
D gene: TRBD2
clone size: -
CDR3 length: 13
CDR3 DNA: TGTGCCAGCAGTCTAGCGGGAGGGAAGACCCAGTACTTC
CDR3 protein: CASSLAGGKTQYF

V gene: TRBV7-9
J gene: TRBJ2-7
D gene: -
clone size: -
CDR3 length: 17
CDR3 DNA: TGTGCCAGCAGCACGAGTTTGGATACTACTACCTCCTACGAGCAGTACTTC
CDR3 protein: CASSTSLDTTTSYEQYF

V gene: TRBV10-3
J gene: TRBJ2-1
D gene: -
clone size: -
CDR3 length: 16
CDR3 DNA: TGTGCCTCGGTCATGGGCGGGGCAAGCTCCTACAATGAGCAGTTCTTC
CDR3 protein: CASVMGGASSYNEQFF

V gene: TRBV7-2
J gene: TRBJ2-1
D gene: TRBD2
clone size: few
CDR3 length: 13
CDR3 DNA: TGTGCCAGCAGCCAGAGACTAGCAGACGTTCGGTTCTTC
CDR3 protein: CASSQRLADVRFF

V gene: TRBV27
J gene: TRBJ2-7
D gene: TRBD1
clone size: -
CDR3 length: 16
CDR3 DNA: TGTGCCAGCAGTAGGGGGCGGACAGGGGTAACCTACGAGCAGTACTTC
CDR3 protein: CASSRGRTGVTYEQYF

V gene: TRBV28
J gene: TRBJ1-2
D gene: TRBD1
clone size: -
CDR3 length: 15
CDR3 DNA: TGTGCCAGCAGTCGGACAGGGGATTGGGGCTATGGCTACACCTTC
CDR3 protein: CASSRTGDWGYGYTF

V gene: TRBV12-5
J gene: TRBJ2-1
D gene: -
clone size: -
CDR3 length: 12
CDR3 DNA: TGTGCTAGTGGTTTGACTTGGAATGAGCAGTTCTTC
CDR3 protein: CASGLTWNEQFF

V gene: TRBV7-2
J gene: TRBJ1-1
D gene: -
clone size: -
CDR3 length: 14
CDR3 DNA: TGTGCCAGCAGCTTAGATCGCGTAAACACTGAAGCTTTCTTT
CDR3 protein: CASSLDRVNTEAFF

V gene: TRBV29-1
J gene: TRBJ1-2
D gene: TRBD1
clone size: once
CDR3 length: 16
CDR3 DNA: TGCAGCGTTGAAGAGCAGAGACAGGGGGCAAGATATGGCTACACCTTC
CDR3 protein: CSVEEQRQGARYGYTF

V gene: TRBV5-6
J gene: TRBJ1-3
D gene: -
clone size: -
CDR3 length: 19
CDR3 DNA: TGTGCCAGCAGCTTCTCCCTGGACAGACGAACGTACTCTGGAAACACCATATATTTT
CDR3 protein: CASSFSLDRRTYSGNTIYF

V gene: TRBV5-1
J gene: TRBJ2-1
D gene: TRBD2
clone size: few
CDR3 length: 15
CDR3 DNA: TGCGCCAGCAGCTCATCTAGCGGGAGCCTCAATGAGCAGTTCTTC
CDR3 protein: CASSSSSGSLNEQFF

V gene: TRBV11-2
J gene: TRBJ2-1
D gene: TRBD2
clone size: -
CDR3 length: 15
CDR3 DNA: TGTGCCAGCAGCTTAGGGACTAGCGTCTACAATGAGCAGTTCTTC
CDR3 protein: CASSLGTSVYNEQFF

V gene: TRBV11-2
J gene: TRBJ2-3
D gene: -
clone size: -
CDR3 length: 16
CDR3 DNA: TGTGCCAGCAGCTTAAGAGGCGGAACTAGCACAGATACGCAGTATTTT
CDR3 protein: CASSLRGGTSTDTQYF

V gene: TRBV6-6
J gene: TRBJ1-1
D gene: TRBD1
clone size: -
CDR3 length: 14
CDR3 DNA: TGTGCCAGCAGTTTCGACAGGGGTTACACTGAAGCTTTCTTT
CDR3 protein: CASSFDRGYTEAFF

V gene: TRBV27
J gene: TRBJ2-1
D gene: -
clone size: -
CDR3 length: 17
CDR3 DNA: TGTGCCAGCAGTTTATTTTCAGGAGGGAGCTCCTACAATGAGCAGTTCTTC
CDR3 protein: CASSLFSGGSSYNEQFF